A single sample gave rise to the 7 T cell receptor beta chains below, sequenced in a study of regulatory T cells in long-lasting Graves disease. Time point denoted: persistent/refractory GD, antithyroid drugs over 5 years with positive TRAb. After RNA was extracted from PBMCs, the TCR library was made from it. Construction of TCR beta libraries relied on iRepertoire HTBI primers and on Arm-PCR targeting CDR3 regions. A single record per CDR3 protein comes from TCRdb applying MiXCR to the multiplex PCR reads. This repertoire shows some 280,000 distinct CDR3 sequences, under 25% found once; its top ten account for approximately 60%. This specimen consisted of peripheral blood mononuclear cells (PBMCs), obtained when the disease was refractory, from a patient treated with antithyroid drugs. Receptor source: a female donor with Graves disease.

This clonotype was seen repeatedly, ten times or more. The CDR3 DNA follows: TGTGCCACCCGAGCCGGAGCGTGGGGGGGAGAGACCCAGTACTTC. As protein: CATRAGAWGGETQYF. The chain carries TRBV28 and TRBJ2-5, with 7 bases identical to TRBD2. V lost 10 bases and J lost 4; bases outside the gene matches: 15. CDR1 is MDHEN, CDR2 SYDVKM, per germline. The CDR3 extends over 15 amino acids.

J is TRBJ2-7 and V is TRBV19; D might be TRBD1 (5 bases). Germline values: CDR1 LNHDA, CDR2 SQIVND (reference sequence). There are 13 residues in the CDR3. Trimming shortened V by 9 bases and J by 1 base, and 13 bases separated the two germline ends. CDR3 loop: CASRMTESYEQYF. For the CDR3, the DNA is TGTGCCAGCCGAATGACAGAATCCTACGAGCAGTACTTC.

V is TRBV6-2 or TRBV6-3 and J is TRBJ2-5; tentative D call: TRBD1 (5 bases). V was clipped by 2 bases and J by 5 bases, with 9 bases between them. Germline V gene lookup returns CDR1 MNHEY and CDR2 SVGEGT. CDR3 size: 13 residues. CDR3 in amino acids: CASSYLPGETQYF. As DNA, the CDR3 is TGTGCCAGCAGTTACCTGCCAGGGGAGACCCAGTACTTC.

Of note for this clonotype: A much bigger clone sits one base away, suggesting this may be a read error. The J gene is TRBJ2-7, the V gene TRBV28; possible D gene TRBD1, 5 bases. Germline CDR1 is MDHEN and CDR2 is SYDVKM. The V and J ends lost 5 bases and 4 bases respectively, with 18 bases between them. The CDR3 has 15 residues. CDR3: CASSVQGGYIYEQYF. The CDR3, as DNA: TGTGCCAGCAGTGTCCAGGGTGGCTACATATACGAGCAGTACTTC.

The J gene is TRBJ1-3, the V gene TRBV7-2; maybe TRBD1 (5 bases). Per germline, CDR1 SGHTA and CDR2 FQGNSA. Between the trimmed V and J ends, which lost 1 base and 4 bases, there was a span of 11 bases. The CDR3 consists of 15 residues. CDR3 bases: TGTGCCAGCAGCTTAGATCAGGGAACCGGAAACACCATATATTTT. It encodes CASSLDQGTGNTIYF.

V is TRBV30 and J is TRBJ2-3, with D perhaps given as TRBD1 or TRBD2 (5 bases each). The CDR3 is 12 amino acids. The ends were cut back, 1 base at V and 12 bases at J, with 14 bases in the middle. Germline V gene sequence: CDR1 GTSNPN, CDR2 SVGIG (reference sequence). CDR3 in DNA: TGTGCCTGGAGTGATTTGGGGGATTTCCAGTATTTT. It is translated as CAWSDLGDFQYF.

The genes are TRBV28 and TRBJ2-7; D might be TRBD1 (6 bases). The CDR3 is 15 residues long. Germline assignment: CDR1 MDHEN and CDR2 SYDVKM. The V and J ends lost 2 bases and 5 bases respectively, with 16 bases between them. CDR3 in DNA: TGTGCCAGCAGTTTAATATACGGGCAGGGGAACGAGCAGTACTTC. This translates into CASSLIYGQGNEQYF.